The present entry profiles one T cell receptor (beta chain) with its context. The CDR3 is made up of 16 amino acids. V was shortened by 4 bases and J by 1 base, with 13 bases between the two germline ends. The germline V gene encodes CDR1 KGHDR and CDR2 SFDVKD. Original processing methods: Reference gene primers were amplified, and this amplification served to estimate nucleated cell counts. Using immunoSEQ multiplex PCR, the repertoire was profiled, and TCRdb retains in-frame clones only, with some absent. Clone size and V and J calls were adopted from that table, with D and trimming inferred from the DNA. The sample has 230,000 or so clones, about 90% seen once; the top ten hold 1.9%. This sample is part of a study of blood T cell repertoires in COVID-19.

This clonotype originated in a man between 35 and 55 years old with active or convalescent COVID-19. The V gene is TRBV24-1, the J gene TRBJ1-5; TRBD1 might be the D (6 bases). The sample consisted of peripheral blood. The CDR3 nucleotides are TGTGCCACCAGTGACGGGACATCTCCAAGCAATCAGCCCCAGCATTTT. Translation gives CATSDGTSPSNQPQHF.